Below, 29 T cell receptor beta chains from the same sample are listed, as sequenced in a study of T cell responses to AZD1222 COVID-19 vaccine. Produced via immunoSEQ multiplex PCR; TCRdb's table is partial and in-frame only. The repertoire consists of around 130,000 clones, with about 93% occurring once and the leading ten covering roughly 5.6%. The sample in question was peripheral blood, obtained on day 0 of AZD1222 vaccination. The receptors were gathered from an adult in good health.

The gene calls are TRBV9 and TRBJ2-3; D possibly uses TRBD1 or TRBD2 (7 bases each). V gave up 3 bases and J gave up 2 bases, with 16 bases separating them. The CDR3 spans 16 residues. The germline V gene has CDR1 SGDLS and CDR2 YYNGEE. The CDR3 nucleotides read TGTGCCAGCAGCGCAGGGGGGGTAGCGCTCACAGATACGCAGTATTTT. Encoded protein: CASSAGGVALTDTQYF. Based on the CDR3 plus reference TRBV9 and TRBJ2-3, the full variable domain is DSGVTQTPKHLITATGQRVTLRCSPRSGDLSVYWYQQSLDQGLQFLIQYYNGEERAKGNILERFSAQQFPDLHSELNLSSLELGDSALYFCASSAGGVALTDTQYFGPGTRLTVL.

The rearrangement uses TRBV28 and TRBJ1-2, with a possible D match to TRBD1 (6 bases). V was cut by 5 bases and J by 0 bases, with 13 bases left in between. This CDR3 comprises 15 residues. In germline, CDR1 is MDHEN, CDR2 SYDVKM. CDR3 in DNA: TGTGCCAGCAGTGTCGGGACACTAGCTAACTATGGCTACACCTTC. Protein: CASSVGTLANYGYTF.

The genes are TRBV10-3 and TRBJ1-2; no clear D. V lost 4 bases and J 7 bases, leaving 7 bases between the germline ends. Germline lookup yields CDR1 ENHRY and CDR2 SYGVKD. The CDR3 has 11 residues. The CDR3 DNA reads TGTGCCATCAGTGTAGGGAGTGGCTACACCTTC. Translation: CAISVGSGYTF.

The V gene is TRBV4-1, the J gene TRBJ2-7, with 8 nucleotides matching TRBD2. The CDR3 loop spans 15 amino acids. CDR1 is MGHRA and CDR2 is YSYEKL in the germline V gene. The junction had 10 bases not matched to a gene; V was cut back by 6 bases and J by 3 bases. CDR3 nucleotides: TGCGCCAGCAGTGCTATCGGGGGGGCCCTCTACGAGCAGTACTTC. It yields the protein CASSAIGGALYEQYF.

The chain has TRBV28 and TRBJ1-2, with 7 bases aligning to TRBD1. The CDR3 has 15 residues. After removal of 2 bases from V and 4 bases from J, the junction contained 7 bases not matched to a gene. Germline CDR1 MDHEN, CDR2 SYDVKM. The CDR3 reads CASSLVTGLGYGYTF. In DNA form, the CDR3 reads TGTGCCAGCAGTTTAGTGACAGGGTTAGGCTATGGCTACACCTTC.

Here the CDR3 DNA reads TGTGCCAGCAGTGAAGAGACATCGGTTAATTCACCCCTCCACTTT. Translated: CASSEETSVNSPLHF. The V gene is TRBV6-1, the J gene TRBJ1-6; D gene ambiguous. V lost 1 base to trimming and J lost 6 bases, with 10 bases between them. The CDR3 consists of 15 residues. The germline gives CDR1 MNHNS, CDR2 SASEGT.

V usage is TRBV10-1 and J usage is TRBJ2-2; TRBD1 agrees at 8 bases. The length of the CDR3 is 16 residues. Germline assignment: CDR1 WNHNN and CDR2 SYGVQD (reference sequence). V lost 0 bases to trimming and J lost 0 bases; unmatched junction nucleotides: 0. CDR3 sequence reads: CASSESTGANTGELFF. Here the CDR3 DNA reads TGCGCCAGCAGTGAGTCGACAGGGGCGAACACCGGGGAGCTGTTTTTT.

This chain uses TRBV4-1 with TRBJ1-4, with D perhaps TRBD1 (5 bases). The length of the CDR3 is 17 residues. Germline CDR1 and CDR2: MGHRA and YSYEKL. Between the trimmed V and J ends, which lost 0 bases and 0 bases, there was a span of 11 bases. The CDR3 bases are TGCGCCAGCAGCCAAGATTGGCAGGGCGCAACTAATGAAAAACTGTTTTTT. Residues: CASSQDWQGATNEKLFF.

The V call is TRBV4-1, the J call TRBJ2-7; D is tentatively TRBD1 or TRBD2 (6 bases each). The CDR3 contains 16 residues. Per germline, CDR1 MGHRA and CDR2 YSYEKL. Trimming shortened V by 1 base and J by 3 bases, and 16 bases separated the two germline ends. The CDR3 DNA is TGCGCCAGCAGCCAAGTGGCGGGACAAGGGGGCTACGAGCAGTACTTC. Translating gives CASSQVAGQGGYEQYF.

The chain has TRBV4-3 and TRBJ1-2, with D possibly being TRBD1 (5 bases). The V end was cut by 1 base, the J end by 4 bases, with 10 bases between. From germline, CDR1 is LGHNA and CDR2 YSLEER. The CDR3 has 14 amino acids. DNA of the CDR3: TGCGCCAGCAGCCAAGTCTCAGGGATCTATGGCTACACCTTC. This encodes CASSQVSGIYGYTF.

This chain joins TRBV3-1 (or the pseudogene TRBV3-2) and TRBJ2-2, with D unresolved. With 2 bases removed from V and 6 bases from J, the gap between germline ends came to 10 bases. Per germline, CDR1 LGHDT and CDR2 YNNKEL (reference sequence). The CDR3 has 14 amino acids. CDR3 region: CASSQLSPAGELFF. The CDR3 DNA follows: TGTGCCAGCAGCCAACTCTCTCCGGCCGGGGAGCTGTTTTTT.

This chain connects TRBV6-5 to TRBJ2-7, with 7 bases that match TRBD1. From germline, CDR1 is MNHEY and CDR2 SVGAGI. Trimming cost V 5 bases and J 3 bases; bases outside gene matches: 4. This CDR3 contains 13 residues. The CDR3 spells CASSTHRGYEQYF. In DNA, the CDR3 is TGTGCCAGCAGTACACACAGGGGCTACGAGCAGTACTTC.

The chain has TRBV6-5 and TRBJ1-5; 9 bases are a match to TRBD1. The CDR3 is 14 amino acids. After removal of 11 bases from V and 4 bases from J, the junction contained 9 bases not matched to a gene. Germline-derived CDR1 and CDR2 are MNHEY and SVGAGI. The CDR3 DNA reads as TGTGCCCCCCGGGACAGGGACAAAAATCAGCCCCAGCATTTT. It is translated as CAPRDRDKNQPQHF.

The genes are TRBV28 and TRBJ2-5; 10 nucleotides line up with TRBD2. V shed 3 bases, J shed 6 bases, and the junction held 7 bases outside the gene matches. This CDR3 spans 15 amino acids. Germline lookup yields CDR1 MDHEN and CDR2 SYDVKM. The CDR3 protein is CASSLSLAGRQTQYF. The CDR3, as DNA: TGTGCCAGCAGTTTGTCACTAGCGGGAAGGCAGACCCAGTACTTC.

The gene calls are TRBV30 and TRBJ2-1; tentative D call: TRBD2 (5 bases). This CDR3 region has 12 residues. CDR1 GTSNPN and CDR2 SVGIG come from the germline V gene (reference sequence). Trimming pared 6 bases from V and 10 bases from J, leaving 16 bases between. The CDR3 DNA is TGTGCCTGCGGACTCAGTCTGGGCGAGCAGTTCTTC. It translates to CACGLSLGEQFF.

The chain uses TRBV27 and TRBJ1-1; D is ambiguous. CDR1 is MNHEY, CDR2 SMNVEV, per germline (reference sequence). CDR3 length equals 13 residues. The V and J ends lost 4 bases and 1 base respectively, with 7 bases between them. The CDR3 region is CASSYQENTEAFF. CDR3 DNA: TGTGCCAGCAGTTACCAGGAGAACACTGAAGCTTTCTTT.

CDR3 amino acids: CASSYLARAGETQYF. The CDR3 DNA reads TGTGCCAGCAGTTACTTAGCCAGGGCTGGGGAGACCCAGTACTTC. This chain joins TRBV6-2 or TRBV6-3 and TRBJ2-5; D may be TRBD1 (5 bases). The CDR3 contains 15 residues. The ends were cut back, 1 base at V and 5 bases at J, with 14 bases in the middle. Germline assignment: CDR1 MNHEY and CDR2 SVGEGT.

The DNA of the CDR3 is TGTGCCAGTAGTTACCGACTCCGGGACAGGACCTACGAGCAGTACTTC. Its translation: CASSYRLRDRTYEQYF. The chain couples TRBV19 to TRBJ2-7; 8 nucleotides agree with TRBD1. In germline, CDR1 is LNHDA, CDR2 SQIVND (reference sequence). The CDR3 has 16 residues. Trimming removed 5 bases from V and 2 bases from J; junction bases left unmatched: 11.

The genes are TRBV7-3 and TRBJ2-5; TRBD2 aligns across 7 bases. This CDR3 has 14 residues. The V segment lost 5 bases and the J segment 3 bases; nucleotides outside the gene matches: 6. In germline, CDR1 is SGHTA, CDR2 FQGTGA. The CDR3 nucleotides are TGTGCCAGCAGCCCGATCGGGGGGAAAGAGACCCAGTACTTC. It specifies CASSPIGGKETQYF.

This clone was observed once. V usage is TRBV6-5 and J usage is TRBJ1-1; D remains ambiguous. V was shortened by 2 bases and J by 3 bases, with 7 bases between the two germline ends. Germline CDR1 and CDR2: MNHEY and SVGAGI. The CDR3 totals 13 residues. CDR3: CASSYGQYTEAFF. The CDR3 DNA reads as TGTGCCAGCAGTTACGGGCAATACACTGAAGCTTTCTTT.

The J gene is TRBJ1-2, the V gene TRBV5-1; weak D call: TRBD1 (5 bases). Trimming left V 3 bases short and J 0 bases short, with 15 bases between. The CDR3 contains 16 residues. The germline V gene has CDR1 SGHRS and CDR2 YFSETQ. CDR3 DNA sequence: TGCGCCAGCAGCTCTCGGGACGTCCGAGCTAACTATGGCTACACCTTC. This codes for CASSSRDVRANYGYTF.

The chain carries TRBV12-3 or TRBV12-4 and TRBJ1-1; D gene ambiguous. The CDR3 contains 12 residues. Trimming stripped 6 bases from V and 8 bases from J, with 13 bases between. CDR3 region: CASRNFGPEAFF. The CDR3 DNA sequence: TGTGCCAGCAGAAATTTTGGCCCGGAAGCTTTCTTT.

The V gene is TRBV5-8, the J gene TRBJ2-3; perhaps TRBD2 as D (5 bases). Germline CDR1 and CDR2: SGHTS and YDEGEE. This CDR3 comprises 15 residues. V lost 0 bases and J lost 2, with 10 bases in between. The CDR3 protein is CASSLGAGLTDTQYF. DNA for the CDR3: TGTGCCAGCAGCTTGGGGGCAGGACTCACAGATACGCAGTATTTT.

The chain carries TRBV28 and TRBJ2-7; no clear D gene. Trimming stripped 6 bases from V and 2 bases from J, with 11 bases between. Germline V gene sequence: CDR1 MDHEN, CDR2 SYDVKM. This CDR3 has 13 amino acids. The CDR3 DNA follows: TGTGCCAGCAGAGACGCACTTGCCTACGAGCAGTACTTC. Amino acid sequence: CASRDALAYEQYF.

This chain links TRBV12-3 or TRBV12-4 with TRBJ1-4; 7 positions match TRBD1. This CDR3 is built from 13 residues. Trimming removed 3 bases from V and 8 bases from J; junction bases left unmatched: 3. The CDR3 is CASSFEGAEKLFF. The CDR3 DNA sequence: TGTGCCAGCAGTTTCGAGGGGGCGGAAAAACTGTTTTTT.

This chain uses TRBV10-2 with TRBJ2-1, with no clear D. Germline V CDR1 and CDR2: WSHSY, SAAADI. Trimming removed 6 bases from V and 8 bases from J, with 14 bases in between. The CDR3 contains 13 residues. Here the CDR3 reads CASRARIPDEQFF. For the CDR3, the DNA is TGCGCCAGCAGAGCGCGGATCCCGGATGAGCAGTTCTTC.

The rearrangement links TRBV7-9 to TRBJ1-1, with a tentative D call TRBD1 (5 bases). The CDR3 is made up of 13 amino acids. Trimming cost V 2 bases and J 4 bases, with 8 bases left between them. The germline V gene has CDR1 SEHNR and CDR2 FQNEAQ (reference sequence). CDR3 coding DNA: TGTGCCAGCAGCTTATCTGGGGGCACTGAAGCTTTCTTT. It yields the protein CASSLSGGTEAFF.

V gene TRBV7-3 combines with J gene TRBJ2-1; D is unclear. This CDR3 is 16 amino acids long. V was pared by 2 bases and J by 5 bases, with 16 bases between. Germline loops: CDR1 SGHTA, CDR2 FQGTGA. Here the CDR3 DNA reads TGTGCCAGCAGCTTAGCCATCGGTCTTGTAAACAATGAGCAGTTCTTC. Protein sequence: CASSLAIGLVNNEQFF.

The chain combines TRBV3-1 (or the pseudogene TRBV3-2) with TRBJ1-1, with unresolved D. Germline lookup yields CDR1 LGHDT and CDR2 YNNKEL (reference sequence). The CDR3 is made up of 13 amino acids. V was trimmed by 6 bases and J by 0 bases, leaving 8 bases between them. CDR3 bases: TGTGCCAGCAGTCCTGAGATGAACACTGAAGCTTTCTTT. This encodes CASSPEMNTEAFF.